This T cell receptor beta chain derives from a study of cytomegalovirus exposure and HLA in healthy donors. Researchers ran the PCR with 60 Vbeta and 13 Jbeta primers. Clones were sequenced by immunoSEQ multiplex PCR, and TCRdb holds only the in-frame ones, with some missing. This sample has 90,000 or so clones, with about four fifths found just once. The V gene's germline CDR1 is MNHNY and CDR2 SVGAGI (reference sequence). This CDR3 is built from 13 residues. Trimming cost V 6 bases and J 3 bases, with 12 bases left between them. J is TRBJ2-7 and V is TRBV6-6; no definite D call. The sequence derives from a man in his 60s in good health and CMV-seronegative. Material: PBMCs. CDR3: CASSPSLLYEQYF. In nucleotides, the CDR3 is TGTGCCAGCAGCCCGTCGTTACTCTACGAGCAGTACTTC.